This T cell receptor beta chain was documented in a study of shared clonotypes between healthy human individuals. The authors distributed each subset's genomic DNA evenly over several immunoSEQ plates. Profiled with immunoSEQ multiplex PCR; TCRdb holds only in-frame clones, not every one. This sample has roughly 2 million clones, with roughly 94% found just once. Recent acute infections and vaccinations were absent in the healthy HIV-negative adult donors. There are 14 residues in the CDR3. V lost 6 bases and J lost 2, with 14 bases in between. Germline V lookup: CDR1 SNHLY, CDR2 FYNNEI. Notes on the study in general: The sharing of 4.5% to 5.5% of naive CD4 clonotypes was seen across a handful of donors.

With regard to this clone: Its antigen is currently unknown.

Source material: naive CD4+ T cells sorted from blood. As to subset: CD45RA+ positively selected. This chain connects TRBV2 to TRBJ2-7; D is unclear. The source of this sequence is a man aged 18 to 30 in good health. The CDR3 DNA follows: TGTGCCAGCAGGGCCAGGTTCTCTACCTACGAGCAGTACTTC. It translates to CASRARFSTYEQYF. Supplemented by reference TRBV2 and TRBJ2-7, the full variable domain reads EPEVTQTPSHQVTQMGQEVILRCVPISNHLYFYWYRQILGQKVEFLVSFYNNEISEKSEIFDDQFSVERPDGSNFTLKIRSTKLEDSAMYFCASRARFSTYEQYFGPGTRLTVT.